The clone carrying this TCR beta chain appeared a few times. Its target is unknown. The data stem from a study of blood T cells in healthy people across ages. Across the study: Per every two T cells, about one barcoded beta molecule was captured by template switching.

The CDR3 extends over 12 amino acids. V lost 8 bases and J lost 7, with 13 bases in between. Germline V CDR1 and CDR2: MNHNY, SVGAGI (reference sequence). Primers used in a second PCR of roughly 6 to 11 cycles were a sample-barcoded 5' primer and a J-beta primer mix. Each cDNA was tagged by a template-switch adaptor containing 12 random nucleotides. TCRdb ran MiXCR on the 5' RACE reads and lists one entry per CDR3 protein. The data contain 1.5 million to 2 million distinct CDR3 sequences, over 25% of them seen just once; the ten biggest clones take up about 8%. Study observations and caveats: Getting older went along with TCR beta diversity per million T cells dropping roughly linearly.

Sequenced sample: blood. V is TRBV6-6 and J is TRBJ2-3; a possible D gene is TRBD1 (5 bases). This clonotype originated in a woman in her 30s in good health. The CDR3 is CASSPQVNTQYF. The DNA of the CDR3 is TGTGCCAGCTCCCCACAGGTCAATACGCAGTATTTT.